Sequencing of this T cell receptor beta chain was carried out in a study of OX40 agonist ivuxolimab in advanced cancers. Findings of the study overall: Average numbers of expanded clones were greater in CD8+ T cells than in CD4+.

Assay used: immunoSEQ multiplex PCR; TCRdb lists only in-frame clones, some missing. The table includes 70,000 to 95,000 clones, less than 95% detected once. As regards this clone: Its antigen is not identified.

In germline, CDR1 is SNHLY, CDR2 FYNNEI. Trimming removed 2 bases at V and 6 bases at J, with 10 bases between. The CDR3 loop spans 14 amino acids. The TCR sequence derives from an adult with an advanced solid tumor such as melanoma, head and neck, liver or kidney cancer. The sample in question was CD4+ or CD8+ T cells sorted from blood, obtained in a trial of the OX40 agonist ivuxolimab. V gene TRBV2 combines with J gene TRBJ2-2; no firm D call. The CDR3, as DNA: TGTGCCAGCAGTGAAAACAGCATCCCCGGGGAGCTGTTTTTT. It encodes CASSENSIPGELFF.